The present entry profiles one T cell receptor (beta chain) with its context. The record originates from a study of blood T cell repertoires in COVID-19. Trimming removed 0 bases from V and 5 bases from J, with 8 bases in between. There are 13 residues in the CDR3. Germline V lookup: CDR1 SGHRS, CDR2 YFSETQ. Sequencing was performed with immunoSEQ multiplex PCR; in TCRdb, only in-frame clones are kept and a portion is missing. The sample includes 350,000 to 400,000 clones, 85% to 90% of them seen just once. This rearrangement joins TRBV5-1 to TRBJ2-5, with D possibly TRBD1 on 6 matching bases. What was sequenced was PBMCs or T cells enriched from blood (not recorded which). This receptor was taken from a woman aged 30 to 39 with acute COVID-19. In DNA, the CDR3 is TGCGCCAGCAGCTTGGCCGACAGGGAGACCCAGTACTTC. Translation: CASSLADRETQYF.